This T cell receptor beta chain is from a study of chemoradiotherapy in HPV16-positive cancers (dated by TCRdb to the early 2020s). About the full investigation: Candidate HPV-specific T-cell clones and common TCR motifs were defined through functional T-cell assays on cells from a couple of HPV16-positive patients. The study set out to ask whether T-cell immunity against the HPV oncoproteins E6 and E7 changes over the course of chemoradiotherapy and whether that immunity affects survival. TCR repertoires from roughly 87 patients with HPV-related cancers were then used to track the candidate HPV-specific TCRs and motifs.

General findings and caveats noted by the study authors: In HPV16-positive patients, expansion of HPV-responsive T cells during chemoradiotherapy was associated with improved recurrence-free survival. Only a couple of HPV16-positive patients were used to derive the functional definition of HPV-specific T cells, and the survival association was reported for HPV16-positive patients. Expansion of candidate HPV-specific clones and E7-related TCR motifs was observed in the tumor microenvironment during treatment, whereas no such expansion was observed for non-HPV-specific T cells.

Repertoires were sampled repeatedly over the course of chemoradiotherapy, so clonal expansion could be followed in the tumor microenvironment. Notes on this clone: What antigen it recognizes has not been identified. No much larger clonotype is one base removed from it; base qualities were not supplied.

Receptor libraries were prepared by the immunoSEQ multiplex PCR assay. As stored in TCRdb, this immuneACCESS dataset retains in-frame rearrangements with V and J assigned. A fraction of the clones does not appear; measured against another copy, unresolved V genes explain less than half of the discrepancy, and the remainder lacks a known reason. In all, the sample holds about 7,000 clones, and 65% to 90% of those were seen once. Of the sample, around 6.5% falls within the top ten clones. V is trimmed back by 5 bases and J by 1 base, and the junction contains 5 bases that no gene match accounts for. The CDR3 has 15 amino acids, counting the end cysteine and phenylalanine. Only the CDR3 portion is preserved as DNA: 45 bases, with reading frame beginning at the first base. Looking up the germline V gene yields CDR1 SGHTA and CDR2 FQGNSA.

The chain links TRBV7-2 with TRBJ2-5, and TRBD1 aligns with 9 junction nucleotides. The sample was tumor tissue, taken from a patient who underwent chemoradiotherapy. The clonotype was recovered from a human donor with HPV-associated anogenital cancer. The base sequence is TGTGCCAGCAGCCCTGGACAGGGGCTCCAAGAGACCCAGTACTTC. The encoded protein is CASSPGQGLQETQYF. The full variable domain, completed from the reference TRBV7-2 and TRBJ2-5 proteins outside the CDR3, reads GAGVSQSPSNKVTEKGKDVELRCDPISGHTALYWYRQSLGQGLEFLIYFQGNSAPDKSGLPSDRFSAERTGGSVSTLTIQRTQQEDSAVYLCASSPGQGLQETQYFGPGTRLLVL.